This T cell receptor beta chain was identified in a study of blood T cell repertoires in COVID-19. With V trimmed by 5 bases and J by 4 bases, 13 bases remained unmatched. Germline CDR1 and CDR2: SNHLY and FYNNEI. The CDR3 extends over 16 amino acids. The table came from immunoSEQ multiplex PCR; TCRdb's copy has only in-frame clones and leaves some out. The table lists more than 120,000 clones, just under 90% of them singletons. This TCR was recovered from a woman aged 50 to 60 with active or convalescent COVID-19. The chain links TRBV2 to TRBJ2-7, with 8 bases lining up with TRBD2. Sequencing was done on a sample of peripheral blood. CDR3 loop: CASSPRGRGGEYEQYF. The CDR3 DNA follows: TGTGCCAGCAGTCCCAGGGGACGGGGGGGCGAGTACGAGCAGTACTTC.